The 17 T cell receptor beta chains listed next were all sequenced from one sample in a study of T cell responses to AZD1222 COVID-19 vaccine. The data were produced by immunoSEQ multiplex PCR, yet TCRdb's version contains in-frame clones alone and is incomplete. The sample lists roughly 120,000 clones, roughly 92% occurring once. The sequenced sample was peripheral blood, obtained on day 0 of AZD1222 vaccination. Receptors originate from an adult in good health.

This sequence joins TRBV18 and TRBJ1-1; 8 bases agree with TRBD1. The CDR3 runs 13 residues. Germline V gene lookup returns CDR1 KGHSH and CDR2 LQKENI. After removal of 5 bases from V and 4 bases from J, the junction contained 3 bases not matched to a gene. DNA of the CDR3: TGTGCCAGCTCAGCCGACAGGGGCACTGAAGCTTTCTTT. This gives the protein CASSADRGTEAFF.

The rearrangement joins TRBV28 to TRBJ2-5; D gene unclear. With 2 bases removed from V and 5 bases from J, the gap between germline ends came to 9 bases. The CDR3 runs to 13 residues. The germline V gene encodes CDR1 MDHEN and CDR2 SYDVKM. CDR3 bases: TGTGCCAGCAGTTTACTCCCCTATGAGACCCAGTACTTC. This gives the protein CASSLLPYETQYF.

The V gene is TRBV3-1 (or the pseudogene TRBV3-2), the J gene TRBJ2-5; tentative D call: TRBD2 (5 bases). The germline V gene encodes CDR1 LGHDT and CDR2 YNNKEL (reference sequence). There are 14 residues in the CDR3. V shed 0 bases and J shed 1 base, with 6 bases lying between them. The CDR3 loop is CASSQDRGQETQYF. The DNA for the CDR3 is TGTGCCAGCAGCCAAGATCGGGGCCAAGAGACCCAGTACTTC.

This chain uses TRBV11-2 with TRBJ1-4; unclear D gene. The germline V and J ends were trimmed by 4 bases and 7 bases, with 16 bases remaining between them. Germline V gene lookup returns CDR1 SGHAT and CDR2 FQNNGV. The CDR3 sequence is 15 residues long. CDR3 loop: CASSSGLSTSEKLFF. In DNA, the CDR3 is TGTGCCAGCAGCTCCGGGTTATCGACCTCTGAAAAACTGTTTTTT.

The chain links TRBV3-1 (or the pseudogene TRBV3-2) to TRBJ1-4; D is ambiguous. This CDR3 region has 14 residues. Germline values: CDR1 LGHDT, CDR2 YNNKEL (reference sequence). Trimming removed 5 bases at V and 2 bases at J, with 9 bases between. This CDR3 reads CASSKAGTNEKLFF. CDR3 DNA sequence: TGTGCCAGCAGCAAAGCCGGGACTAATGAAAAACTGTTTTTT.

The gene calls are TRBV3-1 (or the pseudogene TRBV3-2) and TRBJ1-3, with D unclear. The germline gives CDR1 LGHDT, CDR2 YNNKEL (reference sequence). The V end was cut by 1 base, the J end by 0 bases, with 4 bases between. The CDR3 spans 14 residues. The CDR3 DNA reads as TGTGCCAGCAGCCAAGGAAACTCTGGAAACACCATATATTTT. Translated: CASSQGNSGNTIYF.

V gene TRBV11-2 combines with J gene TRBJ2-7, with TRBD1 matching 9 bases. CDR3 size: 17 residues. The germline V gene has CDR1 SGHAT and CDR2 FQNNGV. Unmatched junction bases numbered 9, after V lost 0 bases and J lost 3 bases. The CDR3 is CASSLELLGDRDYEQYF. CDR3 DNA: TGTGCCAGCAGCTTAGAGTTGCTCGGGGACAGGGACTACGAGCAGTACTTC.

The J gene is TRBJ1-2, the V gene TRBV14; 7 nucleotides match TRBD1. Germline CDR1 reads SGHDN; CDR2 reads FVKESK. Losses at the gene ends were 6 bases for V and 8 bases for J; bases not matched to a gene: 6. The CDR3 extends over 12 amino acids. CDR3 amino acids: CASRPNRGGYTF. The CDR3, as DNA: TGTGCCAGCAGACCCAACAGGGGAGGCTACACCTTC.

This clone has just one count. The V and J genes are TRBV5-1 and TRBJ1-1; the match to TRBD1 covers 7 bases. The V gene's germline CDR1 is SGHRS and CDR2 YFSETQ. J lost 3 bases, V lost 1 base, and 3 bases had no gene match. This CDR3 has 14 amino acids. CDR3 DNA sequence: TGCGCCAGCAGCTTGTCGGGACAGTACACTGAAGCTTTCTTT. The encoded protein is CASSLSGQYTEAFF. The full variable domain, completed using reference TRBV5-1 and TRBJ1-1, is KAGVTQTPRYLIKTRGQQVTLSCSPISGHRSVSWYQQTPGQGLQFLFEYFSETQRNKGNFPGRFSGRQFSNSRSEMNVSTLELGDSALYLCASSLSGQYTEAFFGQGTRLTVV.

The CDR3 DNA follows: TGTGCCACCAGCAACGGGGTTAATCAGCCCCAGCATTTT. As protein: CATSNGVNQPQHF. The rearrangement uses TRBV27 and TRBJ1-5; no clear D gene. The CDR3 totals 13 residues. The V end was cut by 10 bases, the J end by 4 bases, with 14 bases between. Germline-derived CDR1 and CDR2 are MNHEY and SMNVEV (reference sequence).

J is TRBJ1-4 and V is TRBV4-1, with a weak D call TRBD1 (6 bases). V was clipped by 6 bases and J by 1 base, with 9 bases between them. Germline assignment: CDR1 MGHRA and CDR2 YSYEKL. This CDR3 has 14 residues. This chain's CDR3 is CASSHRETNEKLFF. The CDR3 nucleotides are TGCGCCAGCAGTCACAGGGAAACTAATGAAAAACTGTTTTTT.

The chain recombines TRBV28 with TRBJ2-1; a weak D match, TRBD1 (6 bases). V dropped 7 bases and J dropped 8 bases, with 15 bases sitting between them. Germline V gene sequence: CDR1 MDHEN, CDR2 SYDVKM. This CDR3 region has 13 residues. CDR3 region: CASTLAQGYEQFF. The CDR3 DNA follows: TGTGCCAGCACCTTAGCACAGGGCTATGAGCAGTTCTTC.

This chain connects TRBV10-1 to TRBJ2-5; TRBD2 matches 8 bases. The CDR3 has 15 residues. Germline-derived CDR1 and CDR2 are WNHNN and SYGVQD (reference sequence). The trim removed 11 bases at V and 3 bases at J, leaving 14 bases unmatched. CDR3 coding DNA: TGCGCCTCCTCCCGCGGGGGGCCGAGGGAAGAGACCCAGTACTTC. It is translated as CASSRGGPREETQYF.

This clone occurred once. CDR3 nucleotide sequence: TGCAGCGCTGCTACGGGACAGGGGGGGTTGCACACCGGGGAGCTGTTTTTT. Amino acids: CSAATGQGGLHTGELFF. The chain recombines TRBV29-1 with TRBJ2-2; TRBD1 aligns across 11 bases. The V gene end was trimmed by 7 bases and the J gene end by 3 bases; junction bases not matched to a gene: 13. This CDR3 is built from 17 residues. CDR1 is SQVTM, CDR2 ANQGSEA, per germline.

CDR3 DNA: TGTGCCAGCAGCTTGGGACAAAAAAACACCGGGGAGCTGTTTTTT. It specifies CASSLGQKNTGELFF. The chain recombines TRBV7-9 with TRBJ2-2; D perhaps matches TRBD1 (6 bases). Germline CDR1 and CDR2: SEHNR and FQNEAQ (reference sequence). The CDR3 extends over 15 amino acids. Trimming removed 3 bases at V and 2 bases at J, with 10 bases between.

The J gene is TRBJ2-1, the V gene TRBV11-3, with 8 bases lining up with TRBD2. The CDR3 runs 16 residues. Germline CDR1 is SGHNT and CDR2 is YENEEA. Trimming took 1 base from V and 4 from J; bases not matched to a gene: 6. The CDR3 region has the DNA TGTGCCAGCAGCTTAGTTGCGGGGGGTATATACAATGAGCAGTTCTTC. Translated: CASSLVAGGIYNEQFF.

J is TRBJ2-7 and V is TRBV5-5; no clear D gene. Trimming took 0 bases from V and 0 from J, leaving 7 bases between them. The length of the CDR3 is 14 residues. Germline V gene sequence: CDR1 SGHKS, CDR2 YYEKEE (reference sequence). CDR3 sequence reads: CASSLARISYEQYF. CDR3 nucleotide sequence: TGTGCCAGCAGCTTGGCCCGCATCTCCTACGAGCAGTACTTC. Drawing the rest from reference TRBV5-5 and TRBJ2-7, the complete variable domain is DAGVTQSPTHLIKTRGQQVTLRCSPISGHKSVSWYQQVLGQGPQFIFQYYEKEERGRGNFPDRFSARQFPNYSSELNVNALLLGDSALYLCASSLARISYEQYFGPGTRLTVT.